Shown below are 5 T cell receptor beta chains from a single sample sequenced in a study of blood T cell repertoires in COVID-19. This table comes from immunoSEQ multiplex PCR, and its TCRdb copy is limited to in-frame clones, with some not included. Here the sample spans about 220,000 clones, roughly 85% being singletons. Material for sequencing was peripheral blood. The receptor set was obtained from a man aged 50-60 years who had recovered from COVID-19.

The V gene is TRBV11-2, the J gene TRBJ2-5; TRBD1 matches 12 bases. J was trimmed by 5 bases and V by 5 bases; bases with no gene match: 9. Looked up from germline, CDR1 is SGHAT and CDR2 is FQNNGV. The CDR3 is made up of 16 amino acids. In DNA, the CDR3 is TGTGCCAGCAGCCAGGGGGACAGGGGGCCTGGGGAGACCCAGTACTTC. This codes for CASSQGDRGPGETQYF.

The V call is TRBV6-1, the J call TRBJ2-7; TRBD2 matches at 7 bases. In germline, CDR1 is MNHNS, CDR2 SASEGT. CDR3 size: 14 residues. V trimming: 3 bases; J trimming: 4 bases; junction bases outside the gene matches: 6. The CDR3 is CASSDAGVGYEQYF. CDR3 DNA: TGTGCCAGCAGTGACGCGGGAGTCGGGTACGAGCAGTACTTC.

The V call is TRBV5-1, the J call TRBJ2-1, with TRBD2 matching over 12 bases. Germline V gene sequence: CDR1 SGHRS, CDR2 YFSETQ. The CDR3 covers 17 residues. Unmatched junction bases numbered 10, after V lost 1 base and J lost 8 bases. CDR3 protein: CASSLFRTSGNLDEQFF. In DNA form, the CDR3 reads TGCGCCAGCAGCTTGTTTAGGACTAGCGGGAATCTCGATGAGCAGTTCTTC.

The gene calls are TRBV7-9 and TRBJ2-1, with D possibly TRBD2 on 7 matching bases. CDR3 length equals 16 residues. V was cut by 7 bases and J by 3 bases, with 19 bases left in between. CDR1 is SEHNR, CDR2 FQNEAQ, per germline (reference sequence). The CDR3 DNA reads TGTGCCAGCACCCCTTGGAAGGGGGGGGGCTACAATGAGCAGTTCTTC. Amino acids: CASTPWKGGGYNEQFF.

This chain connects TRBV6-6 to TRBJ2-7; TRBD1 is a possible D gene (5 bases). Trimming shortened V by 0 bases and J by 2 bases, and 11 bases separated the two germline ends. The CDR3 extends over 15 amino acids. The V gene's germline CDR1 is MNHNY and CDR2 SVGAGI (reference sequence). CDR3 in amino acids: CASSYSFQGAYEQYF. The CDR3, as DNA: TGTGCCAGCAGTTACTCGTTTCAAGGGGCCTACGAGCAGTACTTC.